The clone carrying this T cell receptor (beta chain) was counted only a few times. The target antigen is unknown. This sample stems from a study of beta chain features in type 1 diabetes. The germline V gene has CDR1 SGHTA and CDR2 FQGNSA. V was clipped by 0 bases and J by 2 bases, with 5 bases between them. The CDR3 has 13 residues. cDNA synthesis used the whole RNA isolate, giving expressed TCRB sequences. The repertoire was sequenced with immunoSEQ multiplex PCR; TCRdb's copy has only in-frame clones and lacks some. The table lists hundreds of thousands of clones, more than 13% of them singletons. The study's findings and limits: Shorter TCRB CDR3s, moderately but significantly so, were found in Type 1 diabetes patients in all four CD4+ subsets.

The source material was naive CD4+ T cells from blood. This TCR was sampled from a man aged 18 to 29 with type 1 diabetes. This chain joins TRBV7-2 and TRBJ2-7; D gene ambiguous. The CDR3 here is CASSLAEAYEQYF. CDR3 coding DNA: TGTGCCAGCAGCTTAGCGGAAGCCTACGAGCAGTACTTC.